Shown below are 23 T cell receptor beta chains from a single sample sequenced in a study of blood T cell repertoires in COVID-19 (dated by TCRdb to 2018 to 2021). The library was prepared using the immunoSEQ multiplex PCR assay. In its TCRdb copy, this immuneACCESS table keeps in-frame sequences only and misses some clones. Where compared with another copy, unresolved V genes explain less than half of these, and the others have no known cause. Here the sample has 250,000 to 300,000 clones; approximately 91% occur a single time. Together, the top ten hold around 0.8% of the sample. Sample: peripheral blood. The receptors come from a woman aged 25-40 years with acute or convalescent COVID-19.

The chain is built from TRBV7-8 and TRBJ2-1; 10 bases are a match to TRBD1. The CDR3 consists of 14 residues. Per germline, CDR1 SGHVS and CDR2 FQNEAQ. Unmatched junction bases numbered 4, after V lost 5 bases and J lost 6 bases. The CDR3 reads CASSPRTGGNEQFF. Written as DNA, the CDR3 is TGTGCCAGCAGCCCTAGGACAGGGGGCAATGAGCAGTTCTTC.

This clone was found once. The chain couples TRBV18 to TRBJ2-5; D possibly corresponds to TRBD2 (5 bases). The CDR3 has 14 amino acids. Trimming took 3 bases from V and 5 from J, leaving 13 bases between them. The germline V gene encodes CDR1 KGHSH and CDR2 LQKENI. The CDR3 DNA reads TGTGCCAGCTCACCGCTCGGTACGGGGGAGACCCAGTACTTC. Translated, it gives CASSPLGTGETQYF.

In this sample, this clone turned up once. In DNA form, the CDR3 reads TGCGCCAGCAGCCTCGCATCTACCGGGAGTAGCACAGATACGCAGTATTTT. Residues: CASSLASTGSSTDTQYF. The chain combines TRBV4-3 with TRBJ2-3; D might be TRBD2 (6 bases). Germline V gene lookup returns CDR1 LGHNA and CDR2 YSLEER. Trimming removed 4 bases from V and 0 bases from J, with 17 bases in between. There are 17 residues in the CDR3.

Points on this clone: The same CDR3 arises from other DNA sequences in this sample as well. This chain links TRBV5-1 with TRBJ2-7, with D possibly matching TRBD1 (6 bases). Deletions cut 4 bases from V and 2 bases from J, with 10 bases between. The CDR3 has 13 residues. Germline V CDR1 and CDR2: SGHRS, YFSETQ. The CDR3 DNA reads TGCGCCAGCAGCAGGGGGTCCCCCTACGAGCAGTACTTC. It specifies CASSRGSPYEQYF.

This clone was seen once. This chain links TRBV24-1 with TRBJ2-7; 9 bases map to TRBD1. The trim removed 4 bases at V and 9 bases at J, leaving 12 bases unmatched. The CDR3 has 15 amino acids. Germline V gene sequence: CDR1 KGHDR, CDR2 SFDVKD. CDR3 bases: TGTGCCACCAGTGACCCGGGACAGGGAGTAAACGGGCAGTACTTC. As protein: CATSDPGQGVNGQYF.

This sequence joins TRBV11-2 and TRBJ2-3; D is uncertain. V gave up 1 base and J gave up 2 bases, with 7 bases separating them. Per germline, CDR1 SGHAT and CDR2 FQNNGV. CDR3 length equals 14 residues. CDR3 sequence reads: CASSLGAHTDTQYF. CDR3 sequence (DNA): TGTGCCAGCAGCTTAGGGGCGCACACAGATACGCAGTATTTT.

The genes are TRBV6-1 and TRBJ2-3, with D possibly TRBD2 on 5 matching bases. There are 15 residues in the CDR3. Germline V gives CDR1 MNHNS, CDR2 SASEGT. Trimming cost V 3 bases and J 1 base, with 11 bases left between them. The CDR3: CASSDLGAGTDTQYF. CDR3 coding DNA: TGTGCCAGCAGTGACCTGGGAGCGGGCACAGATACGCAGTATTTT.

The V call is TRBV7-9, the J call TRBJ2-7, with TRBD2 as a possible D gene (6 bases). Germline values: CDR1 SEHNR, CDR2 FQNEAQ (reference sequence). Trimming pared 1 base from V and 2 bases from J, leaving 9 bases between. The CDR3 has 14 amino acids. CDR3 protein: CASSLDRTTYEQYF. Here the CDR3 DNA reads TGTGCCAGCAGCTTAGACCGGACTACCTACGAGCAGTACTTC.

The DNA for the CDR3 is TGCGCCAGCAGCTTGGTTCAGGTGGCGGGGAAGACTGAAGCTTTCTTT. This translates into CASSLVQVAGKTEAFF. This rearrangement joins TRBV5-1 to TRBJ1-1; no firm D call. V was clipped by 0 bases and J by 5 bases, with 17 bases between them. Germline V gene sequence: CDR1 SGHRS, CDR2 YFSETQ. The CDR3 runs to 16 residues.

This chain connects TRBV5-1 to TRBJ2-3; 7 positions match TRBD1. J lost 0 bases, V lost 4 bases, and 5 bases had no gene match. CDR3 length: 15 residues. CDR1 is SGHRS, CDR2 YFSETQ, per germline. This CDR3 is CASSPGTASTDTQYF. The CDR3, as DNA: TGCGCCAGCAGCCCGGGGACAGCGAGCACAGATACGCAGTATTTT.

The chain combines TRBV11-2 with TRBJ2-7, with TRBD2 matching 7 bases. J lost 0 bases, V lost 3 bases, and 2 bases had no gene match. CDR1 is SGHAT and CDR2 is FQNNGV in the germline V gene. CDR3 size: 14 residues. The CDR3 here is CASSLGEGSYEQYF. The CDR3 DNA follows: TGTGCCAGCAGCTTGGGGGAGGGCTCCTACGAGCAGTACTTC.

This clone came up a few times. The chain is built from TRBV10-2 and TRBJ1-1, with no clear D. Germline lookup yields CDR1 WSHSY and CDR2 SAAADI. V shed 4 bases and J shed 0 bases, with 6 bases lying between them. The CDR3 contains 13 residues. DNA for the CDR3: TGCGCCAGCAGTGGGCTGATGAACACTGAAGCTTTCTTT. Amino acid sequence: CASSGLMNTEAFF.

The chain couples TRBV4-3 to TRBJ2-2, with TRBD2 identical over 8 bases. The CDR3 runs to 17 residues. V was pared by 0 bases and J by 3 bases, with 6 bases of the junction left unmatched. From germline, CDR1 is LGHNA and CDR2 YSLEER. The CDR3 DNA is TGCGCCAGCAGCCAAGAGGTGGCGGGAGGTTACACCGGGGAGCTGTTTTTT. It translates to CASSQEVAGGYTGELFF.

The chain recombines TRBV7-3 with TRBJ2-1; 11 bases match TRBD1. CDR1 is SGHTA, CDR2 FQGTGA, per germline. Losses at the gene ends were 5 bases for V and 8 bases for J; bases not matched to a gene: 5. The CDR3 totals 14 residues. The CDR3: CASSRGQGGDEQFF. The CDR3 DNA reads TGTGCCAGCAGCCGGGGACAGGGGGGCGATGAGCAGTTCTTC.

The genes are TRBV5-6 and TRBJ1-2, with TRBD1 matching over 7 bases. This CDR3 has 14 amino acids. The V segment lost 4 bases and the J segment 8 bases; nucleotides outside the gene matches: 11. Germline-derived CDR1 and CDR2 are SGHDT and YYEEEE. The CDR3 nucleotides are TGTGCCAGCAGCCTGGAAACGACAGGGAGCGGCTACACCTTC. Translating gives CASSLETTGSGYTF.

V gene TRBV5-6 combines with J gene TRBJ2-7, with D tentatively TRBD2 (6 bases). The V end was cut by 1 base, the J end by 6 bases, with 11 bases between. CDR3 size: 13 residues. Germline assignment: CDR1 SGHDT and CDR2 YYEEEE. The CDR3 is CASSLRSGVEQYF. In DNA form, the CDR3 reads TGTGCCAGCAGCTTGCGTTCGGGGGTCGAGCAGTACTTC.

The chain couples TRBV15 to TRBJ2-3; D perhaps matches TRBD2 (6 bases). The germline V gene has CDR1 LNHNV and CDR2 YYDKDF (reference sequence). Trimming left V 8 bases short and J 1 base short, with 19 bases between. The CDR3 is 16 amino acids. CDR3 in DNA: TGTGCCACCGACGAGCTCGGGAGTTCTGGCACAGATACGCAGTATTTT. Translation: CATDELGSSGTDTQYF.

The DNA of the CDR3 is TGTGCCAGCTCACCACCAGGACTAGCGGACCAAGAGACCCAGTACTTC. Protein: CASSPPGLADQETQYF. The chain joins TRBV18 to TRBJ2-5, with 10 bases that match TRBD2. V lost 0 bases, J lost 0 bases, and 1 base stayed unmatched. This CDR3 is built from 16 residues. In germline, CDR1 is KGHSH, CDR2 LQKENI. The full variable domain, its missing parts supplied by reference TRBV18 and TRBJ2-5, is NAGVMQNPRHLVRRRGQEARLRCSPMKGHSHVYWYRQLPEEGLKFMVYLQKENIIDESGMPKERFSAEFPKEGPSILRIQQVVRGDSAAYFCASSPPGLADQETQYFGPGTRLLVL.

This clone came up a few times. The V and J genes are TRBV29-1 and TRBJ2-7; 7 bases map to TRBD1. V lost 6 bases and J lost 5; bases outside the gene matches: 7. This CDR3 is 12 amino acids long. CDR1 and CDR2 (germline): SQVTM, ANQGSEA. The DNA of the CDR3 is TGCAGCGTAGGAAACAGGGGCCACGAGCAGTACTTC. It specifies CSVGNRGHEQYF.

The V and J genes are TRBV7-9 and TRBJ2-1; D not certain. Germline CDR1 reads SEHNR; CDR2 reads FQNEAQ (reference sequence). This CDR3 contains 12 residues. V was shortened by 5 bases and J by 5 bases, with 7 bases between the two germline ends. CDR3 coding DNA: TGTGCCAGCAGCCGTTATAACAATGAGCAGTTCTTC. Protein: CASSRYNNEQFF.

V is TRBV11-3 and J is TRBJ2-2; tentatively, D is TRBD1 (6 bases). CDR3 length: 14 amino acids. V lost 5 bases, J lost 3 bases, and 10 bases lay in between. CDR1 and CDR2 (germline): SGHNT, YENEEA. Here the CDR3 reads CASSLDSDTGELFF. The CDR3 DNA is TGTGCCAGCAGCCTGGACAGTGACACCGGGGAGCTGTTTTTT.

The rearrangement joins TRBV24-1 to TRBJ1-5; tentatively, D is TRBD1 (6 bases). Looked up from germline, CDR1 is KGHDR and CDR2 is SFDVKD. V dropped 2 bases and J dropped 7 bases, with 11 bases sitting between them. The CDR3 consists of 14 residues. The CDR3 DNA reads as TGTGCCACCAGTGATTATACAGGGACCCAGCCCCAGCATTTT. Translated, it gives CATSDYTGTQPQHF.

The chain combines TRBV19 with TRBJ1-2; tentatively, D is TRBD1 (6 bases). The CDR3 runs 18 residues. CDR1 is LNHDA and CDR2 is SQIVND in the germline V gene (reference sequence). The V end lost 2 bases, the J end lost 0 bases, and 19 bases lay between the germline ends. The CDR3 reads CASSINQRRGQTNYGYTF. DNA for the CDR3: TGTGCCAGTAGTATAAATCAACGCAGGGGACAAACTAACTATGGCTACACCTTC.